This is a list of T cell receptor beta chains from one sample in a study of monozygotic twins with cystic fibrosis. Repertoires were generated with immunoSEQ multiplex PCR, while TCRdb's copy carries only in-frame clones and drops some. The repertoire holds approximately 27,000 clones, with about nine tenths as singletons. The specimen sequenced was blood. Receptors originate from a girl under 10 years old with cystic fibrosis. CDR3s include the opening cysteine and the closing phenylalanine or tryptophan. A D gene is named only where the DNA matches it firmly. A clone size is listed for some rows: how often the clone was seen (once, few, many), or a class if it is expanded.

D: TRBD2
J: TRBJ2-5
V: TRBV5-8
size: -
CDR3: CASSPGLEQETQYF
DNA: TGTGCCAGCAGCCCCGGACTAGAACAAGAGACCCAGTACTTC

D: TRBD1
J: TRBJ1-2
V: TRBV5-5
size: -
CDR3: CASSLGVGQGAYGYTF
DNA: TGTGCCAGCAGCTTGGGTGTGGGACAGGGGGCCTATGGCTACACCTTC

D: TRBD1
J: TRBJ2-2
V: TRBV2
size: -
CDR3: CASNLGDRGHTGELFF
DNA: TGTGCCAGCAATTTGGGGGACAGGGGACACACCGGGGAGCTGTTTTTT

D: -
J: TRBJ1-6
V: TRBV7-2
size: -
CDR3: CASRTYLDSPLHF
DNA: TGTGCCAGCAGGACCTACCTCGATTCACCCCTCCACTTT

D: TRBD2
J: TRBJ2-3
V: TRBV7-6
size: -
CDR3: CASSSGLAGGDTQYF
DNA: TGTGCCAGCAGCTCGGGACTAGCGGGGGGAGATACGCAGTATTTT

D: -
J: TRBJ2-2
V: TRBV4-1
size: -
CDR3: CASRDTGNTGELFF
DNA: TGCGCCAGCAGGGACACAGGGAACACCGGGGAGCTGTTTTTT

D: TRBD2
J: TRBJ2-3
V: TRBV7-9
size: -
CDR3: CASSYQRGRGDTQYF
DNA: TGTGCCAGCAGTTACCAGCGGGGGCGGGGAGATACGCAGTATTTT

D: TRBD1
J: TRBJ2-3
V: TRBV30
size: -
CDR3: CAWSFTGVGTDTQYF
DNA: TGTGCCTGGAGTTTTACAGGGGTTGGGACAGATACGCAGTATTTT

D: -
J: TRBJ2-7
V: TRBV6-6
size: once
CDR3: CASSPQLYEQYF
DNA: TGTGCCAGCAGCCCGCAACTCTACGAGCAGTACTTC

D: -
J: TRBJ1-5
V: TRBV21-1
size: -
CDR3: CASSARGGSQPQHF
DNA: TGTGCCAGCAGCGCACGAGGGGGCAGTCAGCCCCAGCATTTT

D: -
J: TRBJ2-4
V: TRBV5-1
size: -
CDR3: CASSSAPADNIQYF
DNA: TGCGCCAGCAGCTCAGCCCCCGCGGATAACATTCAGTACTTC

D: -
J: TRBJ2-1
V: TRBV5-6
size: -
CDR3: CASSLGTGHNEQFF
DNA: TGTGCCAGCAGCTTGGGAACAGGTCACAATGAGCAGTTCTTC

D: TRBD2
J: TRBJ2-1
V: TRBV6-5
size: -
CDR3: CASTRGGRNEQFF
DNA: TGTGCCAGCACCCGGGGGGGGCGCAATGAGCAGTTCTTC

D: -
J: TRBJ2-1
V: TRBV4-3
size: -
CDR3: CASSQRQRRDNEQFF
DNA: TGCGCCAGCAGCCAACGGCAACGGAGAGACAATGAGCAGTTCTTC

D: -
J: TRBJ1-1
V: TRBV30
size: -
CDR3: CAWSGGRGTEAFF
DNA: TGTGCCTGGAGTGGGGGACGAGGCACTGAAGCTTTCTTT

D: TRBD2
J: TRBJ2-2
V: TRBV2
size: -
CDR3: CASSASGGNTGELFF
DNA: TGTGCCAGCAGTGCTAGCGGGGGCAACACCGGGGAGCTGTTTTTT

D: TRBD2
J: TRBJ2-5
V: TRBV4-2
size: -
CDR3: CASRTSGQETQYF
DNA: TGTGCCAGCAGGACTAGCGGGCAAGAGACCCAGTACTTC

D: TRBD2
J: TRBJ2-5
V: TRBV6-1
size: once
CDR3: CASSEGPSGGAQETQYF
DNA: TGTGCCAGCAGTGAAGGGCCTAGCGGGGGGGCACAAGAGACCCAGTACTTC

D: -
J: TRBJ2-2
V: TRBV5-1
size: -
CDR3: CASSRGQGRQSNTGELFF
DNA: TGCGCCAGCAGCCGCGGACAAGGTCGGCAGTCTAACACCGGGGAGCTGTTTTTT

D: TRBD2
J: TRBJ2-3
V: TRBV6-4
size: -
CDR3: CASNLRGTFTDTQYF
DNA: TGTGCCAGCAACCTGCGGGGGACCTTCACAGATACGCAGTATTTT

D: -
J: TRBJ2-7
V: TRBV9
size: -
CDR3: CASSAGAGYEQYF
DNA: TGTGCCAGCAGCGCGGGAGCTGGCTACGAGCAGTACTTC

D: -
J: TRBJ2-7
V: TRBV11-2
size: -
CDR3: CASSLVPSEQYF
DNA: TGTGCCAGCAGCTTAGTCCCCTCAGAGCAGTACTTC

D: -
J: TRBJ2-7
V: TRBV4-3
size: -
CDR3: CASSQDHSSYEQYF
DNA: TGCGCCAGCAGCCAAGACCACAGCTCCTACGAGCAGTACTTC

D: -
J: TRBJ2-6
V: TRBV19
size: -
CDR3: CASLRGTLSGANVLTF
DNA: TGTGCCAGCCTCAGGGGGACTCTCTCTGGGGCCAACGTCCTGACTTTC

D: -
J: TRBJ2-7
V: TRBV9
size: -
CDR3: CASSVGGESSYEQYF
DNA: TGTGCCAGCAGCGTAGGAGGCGAAAGCTCCTACGAGCAGTACTTC

D: TRBD1
J: TRBJ1-1
V: TRBV5-4
size: -
CDR3: CASSSIATGGAFF
DNA: TGTGCCAGCAGTTCAATCGCAACAGGGGGGGCTTTCTTT

D: TRBD1
J: TRBJ1-2
V: TRBV11-1
size: -
CDR3: CASSWTGNSGYTF
DNA: TGTGCCAGCAGCTGGACAGGGAATTCTGGCTACACCTTC

D: -
J: TRBJ2-5
V: TRBV7-9
size: -
CDR3: CASSLGRTVLIETQYF
DNA: TGTGCCAGCAGCTTAGGTCGGACTGTTTTGATAGAGACCCAGTACTTC

D: TRBD2
J: TRBJ2-1
V: TRBV9
size: -
CDR3: CASSPSSGGAYEQFF
DNA: TGTGCCAGCAGCCCATCTAGCGGGGGGGCCTATGAGCAGTTCTTC

D: TRBD2
J: TRBJ2-3
V: TRBV7-9
size: -
CDR3: CASSLAASGSTDTQYF
DNA: TGTGCCAGCAGCTTAGCGGCTAGCGGGAGCACAGATACGCAGTATTTT

D: -
J: TRBJ1-5
V: TRBV19
size: -
CDR3: CASQPSGYSNQPQHF
DNA: TGTGCCAGTCAACCCAGTGGGTATAGCAATCAGCCCCAGCATTTT

D: TRBD1
J: TRBJ1-1
V: TRBV7-8
size: -
CDR3: CASSHNPRQGLRAFF
DNA: TGTGCCAGCAGCCACAATCCAAGACAGGGATTAAGAGCTTTCTTT

D: -
J: TRBJ2-7
V: TRBV13
size: -
CDR3: CASSSRRVSYEQYF
DNA: TGTGCCAGCAGCTCGCGCCGGGTCTCCTACGAGCAGTACTTC

D: -
J: TRBJ1-4
V: TRBV30
size: few
CDR3: CAWSVRRSNEKLFF
DNA: TGTGCCTGGAGTGTACGTAGGTCTAATGAAAAACTGTTTTTT

D: TRBD1
J: TRBJ1-2
V: TRBV5-6
size: -
CDR3: CASSPGTGYGYTF
DNA: TGTGCCAGCAGCCCTGGGACAGGGTATGGCTACACCTTC

D: -
J: TRBJ1-3
V: TRBV7-9
size: -
CDR3: CASSLRRRDSGNTIYF
DNA: TGTGCCAGCAGCTTGCGGCGCAGGGACTCTGGAAACACCATATATTTT

D: TRBD2
J: TRBJ2-1
V: TRBV4-2
size: -
CDR3: CASSFTSGGVGEQFF
DNA: TGTGCCAGCAGCTTCACTAGCGGGGGGGTCGGTGAGCAGTTCTTC

D: TRBD2
J: TRBJ2-7
V: TRBV7-2
size: once
CDR3: CASRQTSGGAYEQYF
DNA: TGTGCCAGCAGACAGACTAGCGGGGGGGCCTACGAGCAGTACTTC

D: -
J: TRBJ2-7
V: TRBV14
size: -
CDR3: CASSQNRGGTYEQYF
DNA: TGTGCCAGCAGCCAAAATCGTGGCGGGACCTACGAGCAGTACTTC

D: TRBD2
J: TRBJ2-7
V: TRBV18
size: -
CDR3: CASSPTSGRSYEQYF
DNA: TGTGCCAGCTCACCTACTAGCGGACGCTCCTACGAGCAGTACTTC

D: TRBD1
J: TRBJ1-2
V: TRBV7-9
size: -
CDR3: CASSLDQGGISTF
DNA: TGTGCCAGCAGCCTTGACCAGGGGGGGATATCAACCTTC

D: -
J: TRBJ2-3
V: TRBV9
size: -
CDR3: CASSVWGRGEVDTQYF
DNA: TGTGCCAGCAGCGTATGGGGGCGGGGCGAAGTAGATACGCAGTATTTT

D: -
J: TRBJ1-3
V: TRBV4-2
size: -
CDR3: CASSRGKGNTIYF
DNA: TGTGCCAGCAGCCGGGGTAAAGGAAACACCATATATTTT

D: -
J: TRBJ1-1
V: TRBV29-1
size: -
CDR3: CSVEAAGAQRTEAFF
DNA: TGCAGCGTTGAGGCGGCGGGGGCGCAACGCACTGAAGCTTTCTTT

D: -
J: TRBJ1-6
V: TRBV6-5
size: -
CDR3: CASGRALDSPLHF
DNA: TGTGCCAGCGGCCGGGCCCTAGATTCACCCCTCCACTTT

D: -
J: TRBJ1-5
V: TRBV7-8
size: -
CDR3: CASSLSRAGQPQHF
DNA: TGTGCCAGCAGCTTGAGTAGGGCCGGCCAGCCCCAGCATTTT

D: -
J: TRBJ2-7
V: TRBV6-1
size: -
CDR3: CASSGEFYEQYF
DNA: TGTGCCAGCAGTGGAGAGTTCTACGAGCAGTACTTC

D: -
J: TRBJ2-1
V: TRBV6-1
size: -
CDR3: CASKVEQFF
DNA: TGTGCCAGCAAGGTTGAGCAGTTCTTC

D: -
J: TRBJ1-2
V: TRBV6-5
size: -
CDR3: CASSEQGFFYGYTF
DNA: TGTGCCAGCAGTGAACAGGGTTTCTTCTATGGCTACACCTTC

D: TRBD2
J: TRBJ2-1
V: TRBV5-4
size: -
CDR3: CASSLGSGGPNEQFF
DNA: TGTGCCAGCAGCTTGGGGAGCGGGGGGCCCAATGAGCAGTTCTTC